Shown below are 18 T cell receptor beta chains from a single sample sequenced in a study of shared clonotypes between healthy human individuals. Using immunoSEQ multiplex PCR, the repertoire was profiled, and TCRdb retains in-frame clones only, with some absent. Counted here are about 1.1 million clones, around three quarters occurring once; the ten biggest clones make up 0.89%. Sample: memory CD4+ T cells from PBMCs. The subset denotes: CD45RA-negative fraction. The receptors originated from a young man in good health. Some clones in this sample may be carry-over from other donors' samples.

This clone was seen only a few times. Since the CDR3 does not end with the conserved phenylalanine or tryptophan, this likely comes from a read error. Because the CDR3's place on the DNA is in doubt, the DNA is left out and the CDR3 is given as listed by TCRdb. V and J are TRBV5-6 and TRBJ2-3; the tabulated D call, TRBD2, remains unverified against the DNA. CDR1 is SGHDT, CDR2 YYEEEE, per germline. A total of 14 residues make up the CDR3, ends included. This CDR3 is CASSFPFLLAGEVC.

The CDR3 loop is CAISQGGTDTQYF. The CDR3, as DNA: TGTGCCATCAGCCAGGGCGGGACAGATACGCAGTATTTT. The rearrangement uses TRBV10-3 and TRBJ2-3; D may match TRBD1 or TRBD2 (5 bases each). Germline V gene sequence: CDR1 ENHRY, CDR2 SYGVKD. Deletions cut 6 bases from V and 3 bases from J, with 10 bases between. The CDR3 length is 13 residues.

V gene TRBV6-5 combines with J gene TRBJ2-1; a possible D gene is TRBD2 (6 bases). The ends were cut back, 2 bases at V and 0 bases at J, with 11 bases in the middle. The CDR3 contains 16 residues. The V gene's germline CDR1 is MNHEY and CDR2 SVGAGI. The CDR3 DNA reads TGTGCCAGCAGTTACCGTGAAGCGGGCTCCTACAATGAGCAGTTCTTC. This sequence encodes CASSYREAGSYNEQFF.

The J gene is TRBJ2-6, the V gene TRBV7-3, with D possibly matching TRBD1 (7 bases). V was clipped by 9 bases and J by 2 bases, with 11 bases between them. This CDR3 comprises 14 residues. Germline V gives CDR1 SGHTA, CDR2 FQGTGA. CDR3 DNA sequence: TGTGCCAGTGGAGGGGGCGCTGGGGCCAACGTCCTGACTTTC. Amino acids: CASGGGAGANVLTF.

The chain employs TRBV9 and TRBJ2-2; possible D gene TRBD2, 8 bases. The CDR3 totals 15 residues. Germline CDR1 SGDLS, CDR2 YYNGEE. V lost 0 bases, J lost 7 bases, and 13 bases lay in between. The DNA of the CDR3 is TGTGCCAGCAGCGTAGCGGGAGGGGGCCTCGGGGAGCTGTTTTTT. Protein sequence: CASSVAGGGLGELFF.

The CDR3 sequence: CASSQLAGQGGYGYTF. CDR3 sequence (DNA): TGCGCCAGCAGCCAACTGGCGGGACAGGGGGGCTATGGCTACACCTTC. The chain recombines TRBV4-3 with TRBJ1-2, with 11 bases lining up with TRBD1. Germline CDR1 and CDR2: LGHNA and YSLEER. V lost 2 bases to trimming and J lost 4 bases; unmatched junction nucleotides: 6. CDR3 length: 16 residues.

In the case of this clone: With only one base between it and a far larger clone, this is likely a read error. This chain connects TRBV2 to TRBJ2-7; D is perhaps TRBD1 or TRBD2 (5 bases each). The CDR3 is made up of 13 amino acids. Germline lookup yields CDR1 SNHLY and CDR2 FYNNEI. V lost 10 bases, J lost 4 bases, and 17 bases lay in between. The chain's CDR3 is CATFGTSEYEQYF. The CDR3 region has the DNA TGTGCCACGTTCGGGACGTCAGAGTACGAGCAGTACTTC.

To note about this clone: At the DNA level, this CDR3 is encoded by other sequences in the same sample as well. The CDR3 sequence is CASSLDRGQETQYF. In nucleotides, the CDR3 is TGTGCCAGCAGCTTGGACAGGGGGCAAGAGACCCAGTACTTC. The chain combines TRBV5-4 with TRBJ2-5, with 8 bases identical to TRBD1. V lost 0 bases to trimming and J lost 2 bases; unmatched junction nucleotides: 0. The CDR3 length is 14 residues. CDR1 and CDR2 (germline): SGHNT, YYREEE (reference sequence).

The chain is built from TRBV19 and TRBJ2-7, with 7 bases lining up with TRBD1. This CDR3 has 14 residues. Germline CDR1 is LNHDA and CDR2 is SQIVND (reference sequence). Trimming at V came to 4 bases and at J to 0 bases, leaving 3 bases not matched to a gene. CDR3 region: CASSNQGVSYEQYF. In DNA, the CDR3 is TGTGCCAGTAGTAACCAGGGGGTCTCCTACGAGCAGTACTTC.

This chain links TRBV5-1 with TRBJ1-2, with D hard to call. CDR1 SGHRS and CDR2 YFSETQ come from the germline V gene. The V and J ends lost 6 bases and 4 bases respectively, with 16 bases between them. The CDR3 has 14 amino acids. The CDR3, as DNA: TGCGCCAGCAAAGTCCAGGCTAGTAGCTATGGCTACACCTTC. Translation: CASKVQASSYGYTF. The full variable domain, rest sourced from reference TRBV5-1 and TRBJ1-2, is KAGVTQTPRYLIKTRGQQVTLSCSPISGHRSVSWYQQTPGQGLQFLFEYFSETQRNKGNFPGRFSGRQFSNSRSEMNVSTLELGDSALYLCASKVQASSYGYTFGSGTRLTVV.

The chain joins TRBV4-1 to TRBJ2-3, with 9 bases that match TRBD2. Trimming removed 3 bases from V and 3 bases from J; junction bases left unmatched: 4. CDR1 MGHRA and CDR2 YSYEKL come from the germline V gene. This CDR3 region has 15 residues. The CDR3 sequence: CASSHPGLATDTQYF. As DNA, the CDR3 is TGCGCCAGCAGCCATCCCGGACTAGCGACAGATACGCAGTATTTT.

V and J are TRBV7-9 and TRBJ1-3; D may be TRBD1 (6 bases). This CDR3 has 16 amino acids. Germline values: CDR1 SEHNR, CDR2 FQNEAQ (reference sequence). V dropped 5 bases and J dropped 1 base, with 15 bases sitting between them. Here the CDR3 DNA reads TGTGCCAGCAGCCCCGGGGGCAGTACTTCTGGAAACACCATATATTTT. Its translation: CASSPGGSTSGNTIYF.

The V gene is TRBV28, the J gene TRBJ1-2; 8 bases are a match to TRBD1. The CDR3 extends over 15 amino acids. Trimming cost V 2 bases and J 8 bases; bases outside gene matches: 10. Germline CDR1 and CDR2: MDHEN and SYDVKM. Here the CDR3 reads CASSLIGQGSSGYTF. CDR3 sequence (DNA): TGTGCCAGCAGTTTAATCGGACAGGGATCGTCCGGCTACACCTTC.

A single count supports this clone. The chain uses TRBV15 and TRBJ2-1, with D unresolved. V was clipped by 3 bases and J by 7 bases, with 10 bases between them. Germline lookup yields CDR1 LNHNV and CDR2 YYDKDF (reference sequence). The CDR3 loop spans 13 amino acids. Here the CDR3 reads CATSRGFRNEQFF. The CDR3 region has the DNA TGTGCCACCAGCAGGGGATTTAGGAATGAGCAGTTCTTC.

The chain employs TRBV5-1 and TRBJ2-5, with 7 positions matching TRBD2. The length of the CDR3 is 15 residues. CDR1 and CDR2 from the germline V gene are SGHRS and YFSETQ. With 2 bases clipped from V and 4 bases from J, the junction kept 8 bases outside the gene matches. CDR3 amino acids: CASSLGGLVGETQYF. Here the CDR3 DNA reads TGCGCCAGCAGCTTAGGCGGACTAGTCGGAGAGACCCAGTACTTC. Based on the CDR3 plus reference TRBV5-1 and TRBJ2-5, the full variable domain is KAGVTQTPRYLIKTRGQQVTLSCSPISGHRSVSWYQQTPGQGLQFLFEYFSETQRNKGNFPGRFSGRQFSNSRSEMNVSTLELGDSALYLCASSLGGLVGETQYFGPGTRLLVL.

This clone came up a few times. The chain carries TRBV28 and TRBJ1-1; D is possibly TRBD1 (5 bases). Trimming removed 0 bases at V and 4 bases at J, with 12 bases between. The CDR3 totals 15 residues. Germline CDR1 MDHEN, CDR2 SYDVKM. In nucleotides, the CDR3 is TGTGCCAGCAGTTTATGGGCAGGGTTAGGCACTGAAGCTTTCTTT. Amino acids: CASSLWAGLGTEAFF.

The chain links TRBV6-1 to TRBJ1-3; 7 nucleotides match TRBD1. The CDR3 is 15 amino acids. CDR1 is MNHNS and CDR2 is SASEGT in the germline V gene. Germline trimming cut 1 base from V and 8 bases from J; bases unmatched to any gene: 8. In nucleotides, the CDR3 is TGTGCCAGCAGTGAAGTAATGCAGGGGGGAGACACCATATATTTT. It is translated as CASSEVMQGGDTIYF.

This clone was counted a few times. The CDR3 spells CASEQGTRNNEQFF. The CDR3 DNA reads as TGCGCCAGCGAACAGGGGACCAGGAACAATGAGCAGTTCTTC. The chain joins TRBV5-1 to TRBJ2-1; 7 bases are a match to TRBD1. The CDR3 runs 14 residues. The V segment lost 7 bases and the J segment 5 bases; nucleotides outside the gene matches: 9. The germline gives CDR1 SGHRS, CDR2 YFSETQ. Together with reference TRBV5-1 and TRBJ2-1, the CDR3 gives the full variable domain: KAGVTQTPRYLIKTRGQQVTLSCSPISGHRSVSWYQQTPGQGLQFLFEYFSETQRNKGNFPGRFSGRQFSNSRSEMNVSTLELGDSALYLCASEQGTRNNEQFFGPGTRLTVL.